These 28 T cell receptor beta chains were all obtained from the same sample, sequenced in a study of blood T cell repertoires in COVID-19. The method was immunoSEQ multiplex PCR; TCRdb's version includes in-frame clones alone and lacks a portion of them. In the table there are some 70,000 clones, approximately 86% of which are singletons. Material: peripheral blood. The source of these receptors is a man aged 35 to 55 with COVID-19, enrolled during active disease.

The chain links TRBV27 to TRBJ1-6; no definite D call. Looked up from germline, CDR1 is MNHEY and CDR2 is SMNVEV (reference sequence). V gave up 3 bases and J gave up 9 bases, with 9 bases separating them. This CDR3 spans 13 amino acids. This chain's CDR3 is CASSFLNSSPLHF. The CDR3 DNA follows: TGTGCCAGCAGTTTTCTTAATAGTTCACCCCTCCACTTT.

The rearrangement uses TRBV19 and TRBJ1-1, with TRBD1 identical over 8 bases. The CDR3 spans 15 residues. CDR1 and CDR2 from the germline V gene are LNHDA and SQIVND (reference sequence). Germline trimming cut 4 bases from V and 0 bases from J; bases unmatched to any gene: 4. CDR3 sequence reads: CASSNYRGMNTEAFF. CDR3 in DNA: TGTGCCAGTAGTAATTACAGGGGGATGAACACTGAAGCTTTCTTT.

This clone has a single count. V gene TRBV30 combines with J gene TRBJ2-5; 8 nucleotides line up with TRBD2. The ends lost 1 base at V and 4 bases at J; junction bases unmatched: 11. Germline lookup yields CDR1 GTSNPN and CDR2 SVGIG (reference sequence). The CDR3 totals 16 residues. Here the CDR3 reads CAWSGAGIGGAETQYF. The DNA of the CDR3 is TGTGCCTGGAGTGGGGCGGGTATCGGGGGGGCAGAGACCCAGTACTTC.

This chain connects TRBV30 to TRBJ1-4; 9 nucleotides align to TRBD1. Germline assignment: CDR1 GTSNPN and CDR2 SVGIG (reference sequence). Trimming took 3 bases from V and 10 from J; bases not matched to a gene: 12. The CDR3 is made up of 15 amino acids. CDR3 sequence reads: CAWSETGGARSKLFF. DNA of the CDR3: TGTGCCTGGAGCGAAACAGGGGGCGCGAGATCAAAACTGTTTTTT.

The CDR3 sequence: CASSPHHEQFF. DNA of the CDR3: TGTGCCAGCAGCCCACATCATGAGCAGTTCTTC. The rearrangement links TRBV16 to TRBJ2-1; no definite D call. Trimming took off 4 bases at V and 8 bases at J, with 6 bases between the two ends. The CDR3 has 11 amino acids. Germline V gene lookup returns CDR1 KGHSY and CDR2 FQNENV.

The chain uses TRBV11-1 and TRBJ2-7; 12 bases map to TRBD2. This CDR3 is 13 amino acids long. Per germline, CDR1 SGHAT and CDR2 FQDESV (reference sequence). Losses at the gene ends were 8 bases for V and 1 base for J; bases not matched to a gene: 0. CDR3 nucleotides: TGTGCCAGCGGACTAGCGGGATCCTACGAGCAGTACTTC. This gives the protein CASGLAGSYEQYF.

The chain uses TRBV12-3 or TRBV12-4 and TRBJ1-2; 7 bases are a match to TRBD1. This CDR3 spans 13 amino acids. Unmatched junction bases numbered 3, after V lost 3 bases and J lost 5 bases. The CDR3 region has the DNA TGTGCCAGCAGTTTGGGCAGGGGGTATGGCTACACCTTC. As protein: CASSLGRGYGYTF.

The chain employs TRBV3-1 (or the pseudogene TRBV3-2) and TRBJ2-3, with a tentative D call TRBD1 (6 bases). The CDR3 covers 17 residues. The germline CDR1 and CDR2 sequences are LGHDT and YNNKEL (reference sequence). The V gene lost 0 bases and the J gene lost 6 bases, with 19 bases spanning the gap. The CDR3 region has the DNA TGTGCCAGCAGCCAAGAACCCACGACACCAAGGGGGGATACGCAGTATTTT. This sequence encodes CASSQEPTTPRGDTQYF.

In this sample, this clone turned up once. The rearrangement joins TRBV3-1 (or the pseudogene TRBV3-2) to TRBJ1-2; tentatively, D is TRBD1 (5 bases). This CDR3 contains 15 residues. V was trimmed by 0 bases and J by 6 bases, leaving 14 bases between them. Germline V gene lookup returns CDR1 LGHDT and CDR2 YNNKEL (reference sequence). CDR3 amino acids: CASSQDAQGSDGYTF. In DNA form, the CDR3 reads TGTGCCAGCAGCCAAGATGCCCAGGGCTCAGATGGCTACACCTTC.

The V gene is TRBV6-1, the J gene TRBJ1-1; D is unresolved. Germline-derived CDR1 and CDR2 are MNHNS and SASEGT. The CDR3 totals 14 residues. Trimming stripped 3 bases from V and 1 base from J, with 9 bases between. CDR3 sequence (DNA): TGTGCCAGCAGTGATCGAGGGCCGAACACTGAAGCTTTCTTT. The encoded protein is CASSDRGPNTEAFF.

The table lists this clone with a count of one. V and J are TRBV6-5 and TRBJ1-6; D may be TRBD1 (6 bases). This CDR3 region has 15 residues. Deletions cut 5 bases from V and 10 bases from J, with 18 bases between. In germline, CDR1 is MNHEY, CDR2 SVGAGI. The CDR3 nucleotides read TGTGCCAGCAGTAAACAGGGTTTTCTCAGCTCACCCCTCCACTTT. It yields the protein CASSKQGFLSSPLHF.

V usage is TRBV7-9 and J usage is TRBJ1-4; tentatively, D is TRBD1 (6 bases). Germline loops: CDR1 SEHNR, CDR2 FQNEAQ (reference sequence). The CDR3 is 15 amino acids. V lost 6 bases and J lost 6, with 17 bases in between. This CDR3 reads CASRELGGADEKLFF. The CDR3 region has the DNA TGTGCCAGCAGGGAATTAGGGGGGGCTGATGAAAAACTGTTTTTT.

V gene TRBV4-1 combines with J gene TRBJ2-2, with D possibly being TRBD2 (5 bases). Trimming took off 1 base at V and 9 bases at J, with 9 bases between the two ends. Per the germline V gene, CDR1 is MGHRA and CDR2 is YSYEKL. The CDR3 is 13 residues long. In DNA, the CDR3 is TGCGCCAGCAGCCAAGGGGAGAGGAGGGAGCTGTTTTTT. Translation: CASSQGERRELFF.

The CDR3 region is CASSDATGGHTEAFF. The CDR3 nucleotides read TGTGCCAGCAGTGACGCGACAGGGGGCCACACTGAAGCTTTCTTT. The chain uses TRBV25-1 and TRBJ1-1; TRBD1 matches 10 bases. Germline CDR1 MGHDK, CDR2 SYGVNS. This CDR3 has 15 residues. V trimming: 3 bases; J trimming: 3 bases; junction bases outside the gene matches: 4.

V usage is TRBV5-4 and J usage is TRBJ2-7; 7 bases line up with TRBD1. Germline V lookup: CDR1 SGHNT, CDR2 YYREEE (reference sequence). The junction had 6 bases not matched to a gene; V was cut back by 4 bases and J by 2 bases. This CDR3 spans 14 amino acids. The CDR3 DNA is TGTGCCAGCAGCGAGACAGGGACCACCTACGAGCAGTACTTC. Translating it yields CASSETGTTYEQYF.

V and J are TRBV2 and TRBJ2-7, with 11 bases identical to TRBD2. The CDR3 extends over 14 amino acids. CDR1 and CDR2 (germline): SNHLY, FYNNEI. The junction had 8 bases not matched to a gene; V was cut back by 8 bases and J by 5 bases. The CDR3 region has the DNA TGTGCCAGCTGTGTTCTAGCGGGGGGAAACGAGCAGTACTTC. Amino acids: CASCVLAGGNEQYF.

This clone was recorded only once. V and J are TRBV30 and TRBJ1-2, with TRBD1 identical over 11 bases. The J segment lost 8 bases and the V segment lost 2 bases, leaving 7 bases of the junction unmatched. Germline V gives CDR1 GTSNPN, CDR2 SVGIG (reference sequence). The CDR3 length is 14 residues. The CDR3 loop is CAWSIGQGARGYTF. Written as DNA, the CDR3 is TGTGCCTGGAGTATTGGACAGGGGGCGCGGGGCTACACCTTC.

This clone was counted once. The V gene is TRBV7-2, the J gene TRBJ2-5, with TRBD1 as a possible D gene (5 bases). The V gene's germline CDR1 is SGHTA and CDR2 FQGNSA. The CDR3 is 15 residues long. Trimming left V 5 bases short and J 5 bases short, with 18 bases between. CDR3 region: CASSVDRDLSETQYF. The CDR3 DNA reads TGTGCCAGCAGCGTCGACAGAGACCTTTCGGAGACCCAGTACTTC.

V and J are TRBV6-5 and TRBJ1-2; no clear D. Germline CDR1 and CDR2: MNHEY and SVGAGI. This CDR3 has 13 amino acids. V was cut by 2 bases and J by 4 bases, with 8 bases left in between. The CDR3 is CASSYGELYGYTF. CDR3 in DNA: TGTGCCAGCAGTTACGGGGAGCTCTATGGCTACACCTTC.

The chain is built from TRBV13 and TRBJ1-1; D gene ambiguous. The CDR3 loop spans 12 amino acids. Germline V CDR1 and CDR2: PRHDT, FYEKMQ (reference sequence). Deletions cut 5 bases from V and 2 bases from J, with 6 bases between. The CDR3 is CASSEGNTEAFF. The CDR3 DNA reads as TGTGCCAGCAGCGAGGGAAACACTGAAGCTTTCTTT.

The gene calls are TRBV28 and TRBJ2-1; D is possibly TRBD2 (6 bases). CDR3 length: 15 residues. The germline V gene has CDR1 MDHEN and CDR2 SYDVKM. V lost 7 bases and J lost 6, with 19 bases in between. CDR3 sequence (DNA): TGTGCCAGCACCCTCCCTGGAGGGCTACTCAATGAGCAGTTCTTC. Its protein is CASTLPGGLLNEQFF. Full variable domain (missing parts from reference TRBV28 and TRBJ2-1): DVKVTQSSRYLVKRTGEKVFLECVQDMDHENMFWYRQDPGLGLRLIYFSYDVKMKEKGDIPEGYSVSREKKERFSLILESASTNQTSMYLCASTLPGGLLNEQFFGPGTRLTVL.

This clone occurred once. The rearrangement links TRBV11-2 to TRBJ2-3; D unresolved. The length of the CDR3 is 13 residues. Germline CDR1 reads SGHAT; CDR2 reads FQNNGV. The V end lost 3 bases, the J end lost 1 base, and 5 bases lay between the germline ends. The CDR3 region is CASSFSGTDTQYF. The CDR3 DNA reads as TGTGCCAGCAGCTTCTCTGGCACAGATACGCAGTATTTT.

The chain has TRBV3-1 (or the pseudogene TRBV3-2) and TRBJ2-3; 13 positions match TRBD2. CDR1 LGHDT and CDR2 YNNKEL come from the germline V gene (reference sequence). Germline trimming cut 4 bases from V and 6 bases from J; bases unmatched to any gene: 4. The CDR3 extends over 15 amino acids. CDR3 amino acids: CASSLGLAGEDTQYF. For the CDR3, the DNA is TGTGCCAGCAGCCTAGGACTAGCGGGGGAGGATACGCAGTATTTT.

This chain links TRBV13 with TRBJ1-1, with D perhaps matching TRBD1 (5 bases). This CDR3 contains 14 residues. Germline V CDR1 and CDR2: PRHDT, FYEKMQ (reference sequence). Trimming pared 5 bases from V and 1 base from J, leaving 11 bases between. CDR3 amino acids: CASSKQTANTEAFF. The CDR3 DNA follows: TGTGCCAGCAGCAAACAGACAGCGAACACTGAAGCTTTCTTT.

This rearrangement joins TRBV13 to TRBJ2-3; the match to TRBD1 covers 8 bases. Germline CDR1 is PRHDT and CDR2 is FYEKMQ (reference sequence). The junction had 11 bases not matched to a gene; V was cut back by 5 bases and J by 7 bases. This CDR3 has 15 residues. CDR3 residues: CASSPGDRPRYTQYF. The CDR3 bases are TGTGCCAGCAGCCCCGGGGACAGGCCCAGGTATACGCAGTATTTT.

The chain combines TRBV5-4 with TRBJ1-2; 8 bases fit TRBD1. The CDR3 is 15 amino acids. CDR1 and CDR2 (germline): SGHNT, YYREEE (reference sequence). J was trimmed by 7 bases and V by 1 base; bases with no gene match: 9. CDR3 amino acids: CASSLPGQGLAGYTF. In nucleotides, the CDR3 is TGTGCCAGCAGCTTGCCCGGACAGGGCTTGGCTGGCTACACCTTC. The full variable domain, rest sourced from reference TRBV5-4 and TRBJ1-2, is ETGVTQSPTHLIKTRGQQVTLRCSSQSGHNTVSWYQQALGQGPQFIFQYYREEENGRGNFPPRFSGLQFPNYSSELNVNALELDDSALYLCASSLPGQGLAGYTFGSGTRLTVV.

This clone was counted a few times. CDR3 protein: CASSERDTNTGELFF. DNA for the CDR3: TGTGCCAGCAGTGAACGGGACACGAACACCGGGGAGCTGTTTTTT. The chain is built from TRBV2 and TRBJ2-2, with TRBD1 as a possible D gene (6 bases). The CDR3 contains 15 residues. Per germline, CDR1 SNHLY and CDR2 FYNNEI. Trimming removed 2 bases from V and 0 bases from J, with 7 bases in between.

The chain joins TRBV5-8 to TRBJ1-5, with D maybe TRBD1 (6 bases). Between the trimmed V and J ends, which lost 5 bases and 5 bases, there was a span of 17 bases. CDR1 SGHTS and CDR2 YDEGEE come from the germline V gene. The CDR3 consists of 15 residues. CDR3 DNA: TGTGCCAGCAGTCAGGGGAGCGATCGGCATCAGCCCCAGCATTTT. Its protein is CASSQGSDRHQPQHF.